Following are 29 T cell receptor beta chains from one sample sequenced in a study of blood T cell repertoires in COVID-19. Here immunoSEQ multiplex PCR was the method, and the copy in TCRdb shows in-frame clones only, minus some. The data hold around 200,000 clones, with 65% to 90% observed a single time. Specimen: peripheral blood. These receptors were collected from a man over 45 with acute or convalescent COVID-19.

The gene calls are TRBV7-9 and TRBJ2-1; D might be TRBD1 (5 bases). Germline V gives CDR1 SEHNR, CDR2 FQNEAQ (reference sequence). V lost 6 bases and J lost 0, with 12 bases in between. The CDR3 spans 15 residues. The CDR3 bases are TGTGCCAGCAGTAGACAGCAAAGCTCCTACAATGAGCAGTTCTTC. Protein: CASSRQQSSYNEQFF.

In regard to this clone: Other DNA variants within this sample encode the same CDR3. This rearrangement joins TRBV18 to TRBJ2-1; possibly TRBD2 for D (5 bases). The CDR3 covers 14 residues. Germline CDR1 is KGHSH and CDR2 is LQKENI. Trimming removed 2 bases from V and 0 bases from J, with 5 bases in between. The CDR3 here is CASSPGSSYNEQFF. In DNA, the CDR3 is TGTGCCAGCTCACCAGGGAGCTCCTACAATGAGCAGTTCTTC.

The CDR3 loop is CASSIGQGAGAFF. The CDR3, as DNA: TGTGCCAGTAGTATCGGACAGGGGGCTGGAGCTTTCTTT. The genes are TRBV19 and TRBJ1-1; 11 nucleotides align to TRBD1. The CDR3 totals 13 residues. CDR1 LNHDA and CDR2 SQIVND come from the germline V gene (reference sequence). J gave up 10 bases and V 3 bases, and 4 bases lay outside the gene matches.

The genes are TRBV11-2 and TRBJ1-6; D perhaps matches TRBD1 (6 bases). V was shortened by 5 bases and J by 5 bases, with 13 bases between the two germline ends. Germline lookup yields CDR1 SGHAT and CDR2 FQNNGV. This CDR3 has 15 amino acids. The CDR3 reads CASSPWTVDNSPLHF. The CDR3 region has the DNA TGTGCCAGCAGCCCTTGGACAGTAGATAATTCACCCCTCCACTTT.

The chain is built from TRBV27 and TRBJ2-3, with 7 bases fitting TRBD2. This CDR3 contains 16 residues. Germline lookup yields CDR1 MNHEY and CDR2 SMNVEV (reference sequence). J lost 5 bases, V lost 8 bases, and 16 bases had no gene match. The CDR3, as DNA: TGTGCCAGCTCTAATCTGGGGGGGGTATTGGTAGATACGCAGTATTTT. It codes for CASSNLGGVLVDTQYF.

The chain joins TRBV5-1 to TRBJ1-4; D is ambiguous. Germline assignment: CDR1 SGHRS and CDR2 YFSETQ. The CDR3 consists of 14 residues. Deletions cut 3 bases from V and 0 bases from J, with 6 bases between. This CDR3 is CASSSGATNEKLFF. The CDR3 nucleotides read TGCGCCAGCAGCTCGGGAGCAACTAATGAAAAACTGTTTTTT.

The chain is built from TRBV7-2 and TRBJ2-5, with 8 bases matching TRBD2. The length of the CDR3 is 15 residues. The trim removed 8 bases at V and 7 bases at J, leaving 15 bases unmatched. The germline V gene encodes CDR1 SGHTA and CDR2 FQGNSA. CDR3 coding DNA: TGTGCCAGCCTCGCGGGGGGCGGGGCCTCAGGGACCCAGTACTTC. Its protein is CASLAGGGASGTQYF.

V usage is TRBV10-2 and J usage is TRBJ1-4, with 7 bases lining up with TRBD1. The V and J ends lost 4 bases and 7 bases, in that order; junction bases with no gene match: 9. Germline assignment: CDR1 WSHSY and CDR2 SAAADI. The CDR3 has 15 residues. In DNA form, the CDR3 reads TGCGCCAGCAGTGGCAGCAGGGGGTTCGTTGAAAAACTGTTTTTT. Translating it yields CASSGSRGFVEKLFF.

The chain recombines TRBV10-2 with TRBJ1-6, with 7 bases matching TRBD1. The CDR3 loop spans 15 amino acids. With 7 bases clipped from V and 6 bases from J, the junction kept 9 bases outside the gene matches. The germline V gene has CDR1 WSHSY and CDR2 SAAADI. The CDR3 bases are TGCGCCAGCAACGTGGGGGACAGTGTTAATTCACCCCTCCACTTT. Amino acids: CASNVGDSVNSPLHF.

The gene calls are TRBV7-3 and TRBJ2-7; D remains unclear. The germline V and J ends were trimmed by 2 bases and 2 bases, with 7 bases remaining between them. Germline CDR1 and CDR2: SGHTA and FQGTGA. The length of the CDR3 is 13 residues. The CDR3 nucleotides are TGTGCCAGCAGCTTAGGCAGCGCCTACGAGCAGTACTTC. This gives the protein CASSLGSAYEQYF.

The CDR3 reads CASSYSKGSGQPQHF. The CDR3 DNA reads as TGTGCCAGCAGTTACTCGAAAGGGAGTGGTCAGCCCCAGCATTTT. This chain uses TRBV6-5 with TRBJ1-5; no clear D gene. Trimming cost V 0 bases and J 6 bases, with 12 bases left between them. This CDR3 comprises 15 residues. Germline V CDR1 and CDR2: MNHEY, SVGAGI.

The V gene is TRBV25-1, the J gene TRBJ1-2; 7 positions agree with TRBD1. Trimming removed 6 bases from V and 5 bases from J; junction bases left unmatched: 3. Looked up from germline, CDR1 is MGHDK and CDR2 is SYGVNS. The CDR3 is made up of 12 amino acids. Here the CDR3 reads CASSQGDYGYTF. DNA for the CDR3: TGTGCCAGCAGCCAGGGGGATTATGGCTACACCTTC.

This chain joins TRBV5-6 and TRBJ2-3; possible D gene TRBD2, 7 bases. The CDR3 covers 15 residues. V was clipped by 1 base and J by 7 bases, with 16 bases between them. Germline assignment: CDR1 SGHDT and CDR2 YYEEEE. In nucleotides, the CDR3 is TGTGCCAGCAGCTTGCTGGCGGGGGCTACTAATACGCAGTATTTT. This translates into CASSLLAGATNTQYF.

The gene calls are TRBV6-2 or TRBV6-3 and TRBJ1-2, with D possibly matching TRBD1 (5 bases). Trimming removed 4 bases at V and 4 bases at J, with 16 bases between. Germline lookup yields CDR1 MNHEY and CDR2 SVGEGT. The CDR3 totals 15 residues. CDR3 region: CASSWGGAGSYGYTF. In DNA, the CDR3 is TGTGCCAGCAGTTGGGGCGGGGCGGGAAGCTATGGCTACACCTTC.

The rearrangement joins TRBV5-8 to TRBJ1-1, with no clear D. V was shortened by 2 bases and J by 0 bases, with 14 bases between the two germline ends. The CDR3 runs 16 residues. The germline gives CDR1 SGHTS, CDR2 YDEGEE. The CDR3 protein is CASSFWAGIMNTEAFF. Written as DNA, the CDR3 is TGTGCCAGCAGCTTTTGGGCAGGCATAATGAACACTGAAGCTTTCTTT.

The rearrangement uses TRBV14 and TRBJ2-1; a possible D gene is TRBD2 (5 bases). This CDR3 region has 15 residues. V was trimmed by 4 bases and J by 7 bases, leaving 17 bases between them. The germline CDR1 and CDR2 sequences are SGHDN and FVKESK. CDR3 sequence: CASSLTIGLTNEQFF. CDR3 DNA: TGTGCCAGCAGCCTAACAATAGGACTTACTAATGAGCAGTTCTTC.

The CDR3 DNA is TGTGCCAGCAGCCGCAGGGGACAGATGGACGGGGAGCTGTTTTTT. Protein sequence: CASSRRGQMDGELFF. The chain employs TRBV27 and TRBJ2-2; 7 bases line up with TRBD1. The CDR3 length is 15 residues. V lost 6 bases and J lost 7; bases outside the gene matches: 11. Germline V CDR1 and CDR2: MNHEY, SMNVEV (reference sequence).

This sequence joins TRBV11-2 and TRBJ1-2, with D perhaps matching TRBD1 (5 bases). Trimming left V 7 bases short and J 7 bases short, with 13 bases between. Per germline, CDR1 SGHAT and CDR2 FQNNGV. The CDR3 loop spans 12 amino acids. CDR3 DNA: TGTGCCAGCACCCCTGGGGGGACTGGCTACACCTTC. Its protein is CASTPGGTGYTF.

V is TRBV5-1 and J is TRBJ1-3; no firm D call. CDR3 length: 14 residues. Germline values: CDR1 SGHRS, CDR2 YFSETQ. Trimming removed 0 bases from V and 4 bases from J, with 8 bases in between. For the CDR3, the DNA is TGCGCCAGCAGCTTGGACCCGGAGGGAAACACCATATATTTT. It codes for CASSLDPEGNTIYF.

The rearrangement links TRBV25-1 to TRBJ1-3; no clear D. Per the germline V gene, CDR1 is MGHDK and CDR2 is SYGVNS. The CDR3 covers 14 residues. V lost 4 bases and J 2 bases, leaving 9 bases between the germline ends. CDR3 residues: CASSGLSTGNTIYF. The CDR3 DNA is TGTGCCAGCAGTGGACTGTCGACTGGAAACACCATATATTTT. Using reference TRBV25-1 and TRBJ1-3 for the parts outside the CDR3, the full variable domain is EADIYQTPRYLVIGTGKKITLECSQTMGHDKMYWYQQDPGMELHLIHYSYGVNSTEKGDLSSESTVSRIRTEHFPLTLESARPSHTSQYLCASSGLSTGNTIYFGEGSWLTVV.

V is TRBV29-1 and J is TRBJ2-1; tentative D call: TRBD2 (6 bases). The CDR3 extends over 12 amino acids. V lost 7 bases to trimming and J lost 9 bases, with 16 bases between them. Germline V gene lookup returns CDR1 SQVTM and CDR2 ANQGSEA. The CDR3 loop reads CSGGTSGGEQFF. For the CDR3, the DNA is TGCAGCGGCGGGACCTCCGGTGGTGAGCAGTTCTTC.

The V gene is TRBV7-2, the J gene TRBJ1-6; D unclear. CDR1 SGHTA and CDR2 FQGNSA come from the germline V gene. This CDR3 spans 12 amino acids. V dropped 5 bases and J dropped 8 bases, with 7 bases sitting between them. The CDR3 nucleotides read TGTGCCAGCAGCCCACGGTATTCACCCCTCCACTTT. As protein: CASSPRYSPLHF. Supplemented by reference TRBV7-2 and TRBJ1-6, the full variable domain reads GAGVSQSPSNKVTEKGKDVELRCDPISGHTALYWYRQSLGQGLEFLIYFQGNSAPDKSGLPSDRFSAERTGGSVSTLTIQRTQQEDSAVYLCASSPRYSPLHFGNGTRLTVT.

The chain is built from TRBV12-3 or TRBV12-4 and TRBJ1-2; maybe TRBD1 (6 bases). The CDR3 sequence is 13 residues long. V was cut by 5 bases and J by 2 bases, with 9 bases left in between. The CDR3 loop reads CASSPDRNYGYTF. The CDR3 nucleotides are TGTGCCAGCAGTCCGGACAGAAACTATGGCTACACCTTC.

This clone has a count of ten or more. This chain connects TRBV10-3 to TRBJ1-3, with D tentatively TRBD1 (6 bases). The length of the CDR3 is 13 residues. From germline, CDR1 is ENHRY and CDR2 SYGVKD. Trimming removed 6 bases from V and 0 bases from J, with 6 bases in between. CDR3 nucleotides: TGTGCCATCAGGGACAGCTCTGGAAACACCATATATTTT. As protein: CAIRDSSGNTIYF.

The chain links TRBV10-2 to TRBJ1-2; D gene uncertain. The germline V gene encodes CDR1 WSHSY and CDR2 SAAADI. V gave up 3 bases and J gave up 8 bases, with 10 bases separating them. This CDR3 spans 12 amino acids. The CDR3 coding sequence is TGCGCCAGCAGTGACGCGGGCCGGGGCTACACCTTC. Translating it yields CASSDAGRGYTF.

This rearrangement joins TRBV7-2 to TRBJ1-1; D perhaps matches TRBD1 (5 bases). V was cut by 4 bases and J by 1 base, with 13 bases left in between. The CDR3 contains 15 residues. The germline gives CDR1 SGHTA, CDR2 FQGNSA. For the CDR3, the DNA is TGTGCCAGCAGCTCCCAGGGTTCCGCGAACACTGAAGCTTTCTTT. The encoded protein is CASSSQGSANTEAFF.

V and J are TRBV7-2 and TRBJ1-1; D is perhaps TRBD1 (5 bases). The CDR3 spans 13 residues. Germline V CDR1 and CDR2: SGHTA, FQGNSA. Trimming removed 5 bases at V and 10 bases at J, with 17 bases between. DNA of the CDR3: TGTGCCAGCAGCCCCCAAGGGGTCCTTGGAGCTTTCTTT. Protein product: CASSPQGVLGAFF.

The chain combines TRBV6-5 with TRBJ1-6; D gene unclear. The CDR3 is 15 residues long. With 4 bases removed from V and 0 bases from J, the gap between germline ends came to 7 bases. CDR1 is MNHEY, CDR2 SVGAGI, per germline. The CDR3 bases are TGTGCCAGCAGTTTCCGGAGCTCCTATAATTCACCCCTCCACTTT. Amino acid sequence: CASSFRSSYNSPLHF.

There are a few counts of this clone. The genes are TRBV7-9 and TRBJ2-3; 14 positions agree with TRBD2. The CDR3 is 19 amino acids. Germline CDR1 SEHNR, CDR2 FQNEAQ (reference sequence). Unmatched junction bases numbered 11, after V lost 4 bases and J lost 2 bases. The CDR3 reads CASSSGLAGGLRFTDTQYF. Here the CDR3 DNA reads TGTGCCAGCAGCTCCGGACTAGCGGGGGGCCTGAGATTCACAGATACGCAGTATTTT.